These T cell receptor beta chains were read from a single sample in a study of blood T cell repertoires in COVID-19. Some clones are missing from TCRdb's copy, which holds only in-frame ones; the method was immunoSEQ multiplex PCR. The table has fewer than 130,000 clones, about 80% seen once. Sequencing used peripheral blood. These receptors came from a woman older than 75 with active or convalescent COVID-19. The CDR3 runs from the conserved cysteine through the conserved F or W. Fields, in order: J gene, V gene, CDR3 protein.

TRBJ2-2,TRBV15,CATSRHGGDRELFF
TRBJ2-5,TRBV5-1,CASSLTGEETQYF
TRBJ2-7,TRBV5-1,CASKAASSYEQYF
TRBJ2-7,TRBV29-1,CSVAGLAGGHDEQYF
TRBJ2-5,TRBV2,CASSPEYQETQYF
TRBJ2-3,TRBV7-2,CASSPPSGHADTQYF
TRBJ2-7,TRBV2,CASRDVRGLSSYEQYF
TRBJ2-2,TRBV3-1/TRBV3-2,CASSQGLTGGELFF
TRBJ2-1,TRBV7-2,CASSLDGGRDEFF
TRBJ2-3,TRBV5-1,CASSFTGDALDTQYF
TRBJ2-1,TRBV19,CATQQGLRSEQFF
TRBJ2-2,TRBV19,CASSPGLAGAGELFF
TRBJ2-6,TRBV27,CASRLSGANVLTF
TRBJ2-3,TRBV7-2,CASSLIWRPSTDTQYF
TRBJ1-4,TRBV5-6,CASSLGQINEKLFF
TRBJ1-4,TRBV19,CASSRRGTEKLFF
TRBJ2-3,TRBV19,CASSIPGTGFTDTQYF
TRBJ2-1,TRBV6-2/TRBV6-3,CASSYPSGSYNEQFF
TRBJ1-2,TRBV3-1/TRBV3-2,CASSNPGTGIYGYTF
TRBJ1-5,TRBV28,CASAGLNQPQHF
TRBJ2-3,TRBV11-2,CASSTRQGSTDTQYF
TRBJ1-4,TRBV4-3,CASSIQYNRQDEKLFF
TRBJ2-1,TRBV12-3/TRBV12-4,CASRGDSYNEQFF
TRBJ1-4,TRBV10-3,CATGPSPGQLFF
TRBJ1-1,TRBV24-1,CATGTSENTEAFF
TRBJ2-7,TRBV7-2,CASSLDQRGIEQYF
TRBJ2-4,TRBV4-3,CASSQGQGRDIQYF
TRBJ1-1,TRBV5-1,CASSPGRVGLEAFF
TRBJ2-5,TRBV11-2,CASSLFSGSQETQYF
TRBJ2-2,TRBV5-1,CASKREIRGTGELFF
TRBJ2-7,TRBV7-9,CASSLVQGASYEQYF
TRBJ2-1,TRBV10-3,CAITPDRREQFF
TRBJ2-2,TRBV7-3,CASSLTVAQRGGTGELFF
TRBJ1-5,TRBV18,CASSLQGPNQPQHF
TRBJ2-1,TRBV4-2,CASSQDRLAHEQFF
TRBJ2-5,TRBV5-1,CASSLGQAAGDQYF
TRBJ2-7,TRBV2,CASKTGTVQYF
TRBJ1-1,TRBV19,CASSWPGQARTEAFF
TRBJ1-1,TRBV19,CASSISLNTEAFF
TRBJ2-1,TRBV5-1,CASSISGAVGNEQFF
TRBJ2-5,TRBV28,CASSSSGFQETQYF
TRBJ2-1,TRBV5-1,CASSFQGLSNEQFF
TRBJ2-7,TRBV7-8,CASSLGLGGEQYF
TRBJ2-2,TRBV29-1,CSVRETGGELFF
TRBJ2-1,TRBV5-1,CASSLDREDEQFF
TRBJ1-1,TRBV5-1,CASSLDRGQTEAFF
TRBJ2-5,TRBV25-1,CASSDGLARETQYF
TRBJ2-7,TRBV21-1,CASSKGLAVQYEQYF